The TCR beta chain described here comes from a study of shared clonotypes between healthy human individuals. Across the study: Donors consisted of two women and a few men between 18 and 49. Each donor contributed plates that comprised three CD4 naive, three CD4 memory, two CD8 naive and one CD8 memory. Broader study findings: Clonotype sharing across several donors was observed for around 5.1% of naive CD4 clonotypes.

Replicate PCRs for sorted subsets used around 200 ng DNA; this equaled about 30,000 T cell genomes. Only in-frame clones appear in the TCRdb table, and some are missing; sequencing was by immunoSEQ multiplex PCR. The data contain 1.6 million or so clones, roughly 95% of them singletons. The CDR3 extends over 17 amino acids. With 0 bases clipped from V and 1 base from J, the junction kept 4 bases outside the gene matches. Germline V gene lookup returns CDR1 SGDLS and CDR2 YYNGEE. Turning to this clone: The antigen remains unidentified.

The rearrangement joins TRBV9 to TRBJ2-3, with 11 bases lining up with TRBD2. Sequencing used naive CD4+ T cells sorted from blood. Subset: CD45RA+ positively selected. This clonotype was obtained from a man aged 25-45 years in good health. CDR3 coding DNA: TGTGCCAGCAGCGTAGCTACTAGCGGGAGAGGCACAGATACGCAGTATTTT. Protein product: CASSVATSGRGTDTQYF.